The 20 T cell receptor beta chains in this list originate from one sample, sequenced in a study of T cell changes during pregnancy in multiple sclerosis. Data came from immunoSEQ multiplex PCR; TCRdb stores just in-frame clones and leaves some out. The sample consists of about 29,000 clones, around 91% of them appearing once. The source material was CD8+ T cells from peripheral blood mononuclear cells, sampled after pregnancy. These receptors originate from a female donor with multiple sclerosis, enrolled in a pregnancy study.

The rearrangement uses TRBV6-4 and TRBJ2-3, with 9 bases lining up with TRBD2. Germline CDR1 is MRHNA and CDR2 is SNTAGT. The CDR3 sequence is 15 residues long. The V and J ends lost 6 bases and 0 bases, in that order; junction bases with no gene match: 4. This CDR3 reads CASSAGGPSTDTQYF. CDR3 bases: TGTGCCAGCAGCGCGGGAGGGCCGAGCACAGATACGCAGTATTTT.

The rearrangement uses TRBV7-2 and TRBJ2-7, with 7 positions matching TRBD2. Trimming took 1 base from V and 3 from J; bases not matched to a gene: 3. Germline CDR1 reads SGHTA; CDR2 reads FQGNSA. CDR3 length equals 14 residues. CDR3 loop: CASSLGLADYEQYF. CDR3 nucleotides: TGTGCCAGCAGCTTAGGCCTAGCGGACTACGAGCAGTACTTC.

The CDR3: CASTPTGKEGDEKLFF. CDR3 coding DNA: TGTGCCAGCACTCCGACAGGGAAGGAGGGGGATGAAAAACTGTTTTTT. This chain joins TRBV28 and TRBJ1-4, with 7 bases fitting TRBD1. The germline V gene encodes CDR1 MDHEN and CDR2 SYDVKM. The trim removed 7 bases at V and 6 bases at J, leaving 14 bases unmatched. This CDR3 is built from 16 residues.

This rearrangement joins TRBV7-2 to TRBJ2-3, with D tentatively TRBD2 (5 bases). V was pared by 5 bases and J by 6 bases, with 18 bases between. CDR3 length equals 15 residues. Germline CDR1 SGHTA, CDR2 FQGNSA. The CDR3 nucleotides read TGTGCCAGCAGCAGCGGCCCGGTACTAGGGGATACGCAGTATTTT. Residues: CASSSGPVLGDTQYF.

The chain recombines TRBV4-1 with TRBJ1-1; the match to TRBD1 covers 7 bases. This CDR3 region has 16 residues. The V and J ends lost 3 bases and 9 bases, in that order; junction bases with no gene match: 16. Germline lookup yields CDR1 MGHRA and CDR2 YSYEKL. The CDR3 coding sequence is TGCGCCAGCAGCCATTTTGCCACAGGGGAAACGTTGAAAGCTTTCTTT. It codes for CASSHFATGETLKAFF.

CDR3 nucleotide sequence: TGTGCCAGCGGAAAACAGGAAATCTATGGCTACACCTTC. It translates to CASGKQEIYGYTF. This rearrangement joins TRBV6-5 to TRBJ1-2; D possibly corresponds to TRBD1 (5 bases). Germline CDR1 MNHEY, CDR2 SVGAGI. Trimming pared 8 bases from V and 4 bases from J, leaving 14 bases between. The CDR3 consists of 13 residues.

V is TRBV29-1 and J is TRBJ2-1; 7 bases match TRBD2. V shed 7 bases, J shed 0 bases, and the junction held 6 bases outside the gene matches. From germline, CDR1 is SQVTM and CDR2 ANQGSEA. CDR3 length: 14 amino acids. As DNA, the CDR3 is TGCAGCGATCTAGGCGGGAGCTCCTACAATGAGCAGTTCTTC. Its protein product is CSDLGGSSYNEQFF.

The chain uses TRBV7-6 and TRBJ2-1; D gene uncertain. The germline gives CDR1 SGHVS, CDR2 FNYEAQ. The germline V and J ends were trimmed by 3 bases and 8 bases, with 8 bases remaining between them. This CDR3 contains 12 residues. The DNA for the CDR3 is TGTGCCAGCAGCTTTGGTGGCCATGAGCAGTTCTTC. This translates into CASSFGGHEQFF.

The chain couples TRBV4-3 to TRBJ2-1; tentatively, D is TRBD2 (5 bases). V was cut by 1 base and J by 0 bases, with 10 bases left in between. CDR1 LGHNA and CDR2 YSLEER come from the germline V gene. This CDR3 region has 16 residues. The CDR3 spells CASSQGVGSSYNEQFF. CDR3 in DNA: TGCGCCAGCAGCCAAGGAGTAGGGAGCTCCTACAATGAGCAGTTCTTC.

This sequence joins TRBV2 and TRBJ2-7; D is possibly TRBD1 (6 bases). The CDR3 has 14 residues. Germline CDR1 SNHLY, CDR2 FYNNEI. V lost 4 bases to trimming and J lost 2 bases, with 12 bases between them. CDR3 region: CASSVMDSAYEQYF. The DNA of the CDR3 is TGTGCCAGCAGTGTTATGGACAGCGCCTACGAGCAGTACTTC.

The rearrangement joins TRBV5-1 to TRBJ2-3; D possibly corresponds to TRBD2 (5 bases). Germline CDR1 SGHRS, CDR2 YFSETQ. The V end was cut by 2 bases, the J end by 0 bases, with 10 bases between. The CDR3 sequence is 15 residues long. The DNA for the CDR3 is TGCGCCAGCAGCTTCCCAGCGGCTAGCACAGATACGCAGTATTTT. It specifies CASSFPAASTDTQYF.

The chain employs TRBV7-9 and TRBJ2-1, with D possibly being TRBD1 (7 bases). Germline loops: CDR1 SEHNR, CDR2 FQNEAQ (reference sequence). The CDR3 is 15 amino acids. V shed 7 bases and J shed 5 bases, with 18 bases lying between them. CDR3 bases: TGTGCCAGCACCATACAGGGGAGGTTAGACAATGAGCAGTTCTTC. Encoded protein: CASTIQGRLDNEQFF.

V usage is TRBV4-3 and J usage is TRBJ2-3, with D possibly matching TRBD1 (5 bases). Germline loops: CDR1 LGHNA, CDR2 YSLEER. This CDR3 contains 17 residues. V lost 0 bases and J 1 base, leaving 14 bases between the germline ends. DNA of the CDR3: TGCGCCAGCAGCCAAGATCATGGGGCGCTAGGCACAGATACGCAGTATTTT. Amino acids: CASSQDHGALGTDTQYF.

The V gene is TRBV4-3, the J gene TRBJ2-7, with D maybe TRBD1 (6 bases). This CDR3 spans 16 amino acids. Trimming took 0 bases from V and 3 from J, leaving 15 bases between them. Germline values: CDR1 LGHNA, CDR2 YSLEER. For the CDR3, the DNA is TGCGCCAGCAGCCAAGATTGGGCAGGGGTAGGCTACGAGCAGTACTTC. The encoded protein is CASSQDWAGVGYEQYF.

V is TRBV19 and J is TRBJ2-1; 12 bases are shared with TRBD2. V gave up 4 bases and J gave up 4 bases; unmatched junction bases: 2. This CDR3 has 15 amino acids. The germline V gene encodes CDR1 LNHDA and CDR2 SQIVND (reference sequence). The CDR3 here is CASSSLAGGYNEQFF. CDR3 nucleotides: TGTGCCAGTAGTAGCCTAGCGGGAGGGTACAATGAGCAGTTCTTC.

The chain combines TRBV19 with TRBJ2-7, with 10 bases lining up with TRBD2. The CDR3 consists of 13 residues. Germline loops: CDR1 LNHDA, CDR2 SQIVND (reference sequence). V gave up 8 bases and J gave up 4 bases; unmatched junction bases: 5. CDR3 coding DNA: TGTGCCAGTTCGTTAGCGGGGGGTTACGAGCAGTACTTC. It specifies CASSLAGGYEQYF.

The chain has TRBV6-4 and TRBJ2-1, with D possibly being TRBD2 (5 bases). This CDR3 has 16 residues. Germline loops: CDR1 MRHNA, CDR2 SNTAGT. Trimming stripped 0 bases from V and 4 bases from J, with 13 bases between. The CDR3 nucleotides read TGTGCCAGCAGTGACTCAGTAGAGGGTGTTTACAATGAGCAGTTCTTC. Encoded protein: CASSDSVEGVYNEQFF.

The V and J genes are TRBV29-1 and TRBJ2-2; TRBD1 matches 11 bases. The CDR3 has 15 amino acids. Unmatched junction bases numbered 6, after V lost 5 bases and J lost 4 bases. The germline V gene has CDR1 SQVTM and CDR2 ANQGSEA. CDR3 coding DNA: TGCAGCGTTCCGGGACAGGGGGGTGGCACCGGGGAGCTGTTTTTT. Amino acids: CSVPGQGGGTGELFF.

A single count supports this clone. This chain uses TRBV4-1 with TRBJ2-2; D gene ambiguous. The germline V and J ends were trimmed by 1 base and 8 bases, with 5 bases remaining between them. The CDR3 covers 12 residues. The V gene's germline CDR1 is MGHRA and CDR2 YSYEKL. CDR3 in amino acids: CASSQAGGELFF. The DNA of the CDR3 is TGCGCCAGCAGCCAAGCAGGTGGGGAGCTGTTTTTT.

This sequence joins TRBV11-2 and TRBJ2-7, with D possibly matching TRBD1 (6 bases). Trimming stripped 5 bases from V and 0 bases from J, with 17 bases between. The CDR3 is made up of 16 amino acids. Germline CDR1 and CDR2: SGHAT and FQNNGV. In DNA form, the CDR3 reads TGTGCCAGCAGCCCGAGGACAGCGCCGAGCTCCTACGAGCAGTACTTC. Residues: CASSPRTAPSSYEQYF.